This T cell receptor (beta chain) was obtained from a study of T cell repertoires in cytomegalovirus infection. Overall study context: It can be stated that public TCR beta signatures indicated CMV infection as well as a matching HLA type.

Whole-study findings and limits: Dominating the ex vivo response were HLA-C-restricted CMV-specific TCR beta clonotypes. Summed frequency of public TCR beta families distinguished CMV carriers with the relevant HLA.

TCRdb itself ran the reads through MiXCR, one entry per CDR3 protein. The table lists some 200,000 distinct CDR3 sequences, around 35% of them singletons. This clonotype was seen once. Antigen specificity is unknown. This CDR3 comprises 11 residues. Per the germline V gene, CDR1 is SEHNR and CDR2 is FQNEAQ (reference sequence). Trimming removed 5 bases from V and 11 bases from J, with 10 bases in between. The sequence was obtained from a human donor in good health (CMV status not recorded). Some clones in this sample may be carry-over from other donors' samples. This specimen was CD8+ T cells from cultured PBMCs, taken from culture after CMV antigen stimulation. The rearrangement uses TRBV7-9 and TRBJ1-5; D is unresolved. The CDR3 nucleotides are TGTGCCAGCAGCAACGAAAGGACCCAGCATTTT. Translated, it gives CASSNERTQHF.